These 31 T cell receptor beta chains originate from one sample sequenced in a study of blood T cell repertoires in COVID-19. This table comes from immunoSEQ multiplex PCR, and its TCRdb copy is limited to in-frame clones, with some not included. Of roughly 200,000 clones listed, approximately 91% are singletons. The sample was peripheral blood. The receptors originated from a woman between 40 and 55 years old who had recovered from COVID-19.

V is TRBV9 and J is TRBJ2-1, with 7 nucleotides matching TRBD2. The CDR3 is 16 residues long. Germline CDR1 is SGDLS and CDR2 is YYNGEE. Germline trimming cut 3 bases from V and 7 bases from J; bases unmatched to any gene: 13. DNA for the CDR3: TGTGCCAGCAGCGAGACCCCCCGCGGGAGCTCGAATGAGCAGTTCTTC. It specifies CASSETPRGSSNEQFF.

V and J are TRBV10-3 and TRBJ2-7, with D maybe TRBD2 (5 bases). Germline loops: CDR1 ENHRY, CDR2 SYGVKD. V lost 9 bases to trimming and J lost 2 bases, with 17 bases between them. The CDR3 has 14 amino acids. The CDR3 spells CAISVGDGAYEQYF. Here the CDR3 DNA reads TGTGCCATTTCAGTGGGAGACGGCGCCTACGAGCAGTACTTC.

This chain uses TRBV6-2 or TRBV6-3 with TRBJ2-5, with 8 positions matching TRBD2. The CDR3 sequence is 15 residues long. Losses at the gene ends were 6 bases for V and 2 bases for J; bases not matched to a gene: 8. Germline lookup yields CDR1 MNHEY and CDR2 SVGEGT. The CDR3 region is CASSPGGAPQETQYF. The DNA for the CDR3 is TGTGCCAGCAGCCCCGGGGGGGCCCCTCAAGAGACCCAGTACTTC.

This chain connects TRBV15 to TRBJ1-1; D ambiguous. With 8 bases removed from V and 1 base from J, the gap between germline ends came to 8 bases. The CDR3 contains 12 residues. Germline V gene lookup returns CDR1 LNHNV and CDR2 YYDKDF (reference sequence). In nucleotides, the CDR3 is TGTGCCACCGGAGCGGAGAACACTGAAGCTTTCTTT. It codes for CATGAENTEAFF.

The chain joins TRBV7-2 to TRBJ1-2; D is uncertain. There are 14 residues in the CDR3. V dropped 7 bases and J dropped 2 bases, with 14 bases sitting between them. Germline CDR1 and CDR2: SGHTA and FQGNSA. CDR3 residues: CASTLEGLNYGYTF. Here the CDR3 DNA reads TGTGCCAGCACCCTAGAGGGTTTGAACTATGGCTACACCTTC.

V usage is TRBV28 and J usage is TRBJ2-1; 7 bases align to TRBD1. V gave up 5 bases and J gave up 5 bases; unmatched junction bases: 3. The CDR3 has 13 residues. The germline gives CDR1 MDHEN, CDR2 SYDVKM. CDR3 bases: TGTGCCAGCAGTCCGGGACAGAACAATGAGCAGTTCTTC. Translated: CASSPGQNNEQFF.

The V gene is TRBV11-2, the J gene TRBJ2-1; 8 nucleotides match TRBD1. The junction had 7 bases not matched to a gene; V was cut back by 4 bases and J by 8 bases. Germline assignment: CDR1 SGHAT and CDR2 FQNNGV. This CDR3 contains 14 residues. CDR3 in DNA: TGTGCCAGCAGCTCAAGGACAGGGTTCGATGAGCAGTTCTTC. This translates into CASSSRTGFDEQFF. Full variable domain (remainder filled in from reference TRBV11-2 and TRBJ2-1): EAGVAQSPRYKIIEKRQSVAFWCNPISGHATLYWYQQILGQGPKLLIQFQNNGVVDDSQLPKDRFSAERLKGVDSTLKIQPAKLEDSAVYLCASSSRTGFDEQFFGPGTRLTVL.

This chain links TRBV28 with TRBJ1-3; maybe TRBD1 (5 bases). Trimming took off 2 bases at V and 0 bases at J, with 8 bases between the two ends. The length of the CDR3 is 15 residues. Germline V gene lookup returns CDR1 MDHEN and CDR2 SYDVKM. The CDR3 sequence: CASSLGGISGNTIYF. CDR3 nucleotide sequence: TGTGCCAGCAGTTTAGGGGGGATCTCTGGAAACACCATATATTTT.

The chain combines TRBV5-1 with TRBJ2-2; 8 nucleotides agree with TRBD1. Losses at the gene ends were 4 bases for V and 5 bases for J; bases not matched to a gene: 7. Germline V lookup: CDR1 SGHRS, CDR2 YFSETQ. The CDR3 loop spans 15 amino acids. The CDR3 protein is CASSLHGQGTGELFF. The CDR3, as DNA: TGCGCCAGCAGCCTTCACGGACAGGGAACCGGGGAGCTGTTTTTT.

This sequence joins TRBV29-1 and TRBJ2-4; TRBD2 matches at 16 bases. V shed 2 bases, J shed 6 bases, and the junction held 28 bases outside the gene matches. Looked up from germline, CDR1 is SQVTM and CDR2 is ANQGSEA. CDR3 size: 24 residues. The CDR3 is CSVETRFHSGLAGGRIGVRNIQYF. CDR3 nucleotides: TGCAGCGTTGAAACACGCTTTCACTCGGGACTAGCGGGAGGGCGGATCGGGGTCCGAAACATTCAGTACTTC. Together with reference TRBV29-1 and TRBJ2-4, the CDR3 gives the full variable domain: SAVISQKPSRDICQRGTSLTIQCQVDSQVTMMFWYRQQPGQSLTLIATANQGSEATYESGFVIDKFPISRPNLTFSTLTVSNMSPEDSSIYLCSVETRFHSGLAGGRIGVRNIQYFGAGTRLSVL.

Written as DNA, the CDR3 is TGTGCCAGCACGACAGGCGCTACTGAAGCTTTCTTT. Protein sequence: CASTTGATEAFF. The J gene is TRBJ1-1, the V gene TRBV27, with TRBD1 as a possible D gene (6 bases). The CDR3 extends over 12 amino acids. The V end lost 7 bases, the J end lost 5 bases, and 11 bases lay between the germline ends. The germline V gene has CDR1 MNHEY and CDR2 SMNVEV (reference sequence).

The chain joins TRBV5-1 to TRBJ2-1; maybe TRBD2 (6 bases). The germline V and J ends were trimmed by 5 bases and 9 bases, with 30 bases remaining between them. The CDR3 is 18 amino acids. Germline CDR1 and CDR2: SGHRS and YFSETQ. The DNA of the CDR3 is TGCGCCAGCAGGCGGGCTTACCAGCGGAGGGAGTTAGTCGGTGAGCAGTTCTTC. It translates to CASRRAYQRRELVGEQFF.

The chain joins TRBV19 to TRBJ1-1; D remains unclear. With 8 bases removed from V and 1 base from J, the gap between germline ends came to 17 bases. CDR1 LNHDA and CDR2 SQIVND come from the germline V gene (reference sequence). The CDR3 sequence is 15 residues long. The CDR3 DNA follows: TGTGCCAGTTCGGCGGGTTTTACACCGAACACTGAAGCTTTCTTT. This translates into CASSAGFTPNTEAFF.

This sequence joins TRBV3-1 (or the pseudogene TRBV3-2) and TRBJ2-7, with 7 bases aligning to TRBD1. There are 15 residues in the CDR3. The germline CDR1 and CDR2 sequences are LGHDT and YNNKEL (reference sequence). V shed 1 base, J shed 0 bases, and the junction held 3 bases outside the gene matches. In DNA form, the CDR3 reads TGTGCCAGCAGCCAAGGGACAGGTCGCTCCTACGAGCAGTACTTC. Encoded protein: CASSQGTGRSYEQYF.

The V call is TRBV10-3, the J call TRBJ2-1, with D possibly TRBD2 on 5 matching bases. The ends were cut back, 3 bases at V and 0 bases at J, with 9 bases in the middle. CDR3 length: 15 amino acids. Germline values: CDR1 ENHRY, CDR2 SYGVKD. The CDR3 DNA reads TGTGCCATCAGTGACGCGGGTAACTCCTACAATGAGCAGTTCTTC. Protein product: CAISDAGNSYNEQFF.

A remark on this clone: A read error is possible here, since a much larger clone lies one base away. J is TRBJ2-7 and V is TRBV4-2; unclear D gene. CDR1 and CDR2 (germline): LGHNA, YNFKEQ. The CDR3 covers 14 residues. The CDR3 region is CASNQESQVLLQYF. CDR3 DNA: TGTGCCAGCAACCAAGAGTCCCAAGTATTACTGCAGTACTTC.

This clone was recorded once. The V and J genes are TRBV10-2 and TRBJ1-1; 8 positions agree with TRBD1. Per the germline V gene, CDR1 is WSHSY and CDR2 is SAAADI. V dropped 0 bases and J dropped 6; count of bases not matched to a gene: 6. This CDR3 region has 15 residues. CDR3 amino acids: CASSESPRGPAEAFF. CDR3 coding DNA: TGCGCCAGCAGTGAGTCCCCCAGGGGGCCAGCTGAAGCTTTCTTT.

V is TRBV20-1 and J is TRBJ1-4, with D unclear. The germline V gene encodes CDR1 DFQATT and CDR2 SNEGSKA (reference sequence). The length of the CDR3 is 16 residues. The ends were cut back, 3 bases at V and 10 bases at J, with 24 bases in the middle. The CDR3 sequence is CSASSGSPGTPGKLFF. CDR3 nucleotides: TGCAGTGCTAGTAGCGGCAGTCCGGGAACCCCTGGAAAACTGTTTTTT.

This clone has only a few counts. CDR3 amino acids: CASSVDSHQPQHF. The CDR3 DNA is TGTGCCAGCAGCGTAGACAGCCATCAGCCCCAGCATTTT. The chain uses TRBV9 and TRBJ1-5; D remains ambiguous. With 0 bases removed from V and 5 bases from J, the gap between germline ends came to 6 bases. Germline CDR1 reads SGDLS; CDR2 reads YYNGEE. The CDR3 spans 13 residues.

The V call is TRBV7-9, the J call TRBJ2-3; possibly TRBD2 for D (6 bases). Trimming shortened V by 3 bases and J by 3 bases, and 7 bases separated the two germline ends. This CDR3 has 13 amino acids. In germline, CDR1 is SEHNR, CDR2 FQNEAQ (reference sequence). The CDR3 DNA reads TGTGCCAGCAGCTTCGGGGGTACAGATACGCAGTATTTT. Encoded protein: CASSFGGTDTQYF.

Here the CDR3 reads CASSYSGIQGVAEAFF. The CDR3 region has the DNA TGTGCCAGCAGTTACTCTGGGATACAGGGGGTTGCTGAAGCTTTCTTT. The gene calls are TRBV6-2 or TRBV6-3 and TRBJ1-1, with TRBD1 identical over 8 bases. The junction had 9 bases not matched to a gene; V was cut back by 0 bases and J by 6 bases. This CDR3 has 16 residues. Germline V gives CDR1 MNHEY, CDR2 SVGEGT.

The V call is TRBV30, the J call TRBJ1-1; 7 nucleotides line up with TRBD1. The V gene end was trimmed by 6 bases and the J gene end by 2 bases; junction bases not matched to a gene: 9. Germline CDR1 is GTSNPN and CDR2 is SVGIG (reference sequence). The CDR3 consists of 14 residues. CDR3 DNA sequence: TGTGCCTGCGACCCTAGGACAGGTAACACTGAAGCTTTCTTT. It codes for CACDPRTGNTEAFF.

This chain connects TRBV29-1 to TRBJ2-5; D possibly corresponds to TRBD2 (6 bases). The germline gives CDR1 SQVTM, CDR2 ANQGSEA. The V gene lost 6 bases and the J gene lost 5 bases, with 19 bases spanning the gap. The CDR3 is 14 residues long. CDR3: CSVVGTATGETQYF. CDR3 nucleotide sequence: TGCAGCGTAGTCGGGACTGCCACGGGGGAGACCCAGTACTTC.

The CDR3: CASSPRDPRGETQYF. The CDR3 DNA reads TGTGCCAGCAGTCCGCGGGACCCCAGGGGGGAGACCCAGTACTTC. The rearrangement joins TRBV28 to TRBJ2-5; perhaps TRBD1 as D (7 bases). Trimming took 5 bases from V and 5 from J, leaving 18 bases between them. This CDR3 has 15 amino acids. Germline V gene lookup returns CDR1 MDHEN and CDR2 SYDVKM.

The chain links TRBV7-3 to TRBJ2-3, with 9 bases identical to TRBD2. The V gene end was trimmed by 3 bases and the J gene end by 4 bases; junction bases not matched to a gene: 5. In germline, CDR1 is SGHTA, CDR2 FQGTGA. CDR3 size: 15 residues. The CDR3 reads CASSFSGSLADTQYF. The CDR3 DNA sequence: TGTGCCAGCAGCTTTAGCGGGAGTCTCGCAGATACGCAGTATTTT.

The V call is TRBV7-6, the J call TRBJ2-2; TRBD2 matches 9 bases. The germline V gene encodes CDR1 SGHVS and CDR2 FNYEAQ. The junction had 8 bases not matched to a gene; V was cut back by 5 bases and J by 7 bases. The CDR3 covers 15 residues. The CDR3 protein is CASSAPSGIGGELFF. The CDR3 coding sequence is TGTGCCAGCAGCGCCCCTAGCGGGATAGGCGGGGAGCTGTTTTTT.

J is TRBJ2-3 and V is TRBV7-2; 15 nucleotides align to TRBD2. Trimming took 6 bases from V and 3 from J; bases not matched to a gene: 4. This CDR3 is 16 amino acids long. CDR1 is SGHTA, CDR2 FQGNSA, per germline. The CDR3 region has the DNA TGTGCCAGCAGTGGACTAGCGGGAGGGCCGACAGATACGCAGTATTTT. Translated: CASSGLAGGPTDTQYF.

The gene calls are TRBV20-1 and TRBJ1-5; a weak D match, TRBD1 (6 bases). The CDR3 is made up of 13 amino acids. V was pared by 3 bases and J by 4 bases, with 10 bases between. Germline V CDR1 and CDR2: DFQATT, SNEGSKA (reference sequence). The CDR3 sequence: CSASAGTNQPQHF. The CDR3 coding sequence is TGCAGTGCTAGTGCTGGGACAAATCAGCCCCAGCATTTT.

The V and J genes are TRBV6-5 and TRBJ2-1, with 8 nucleotides matching TRBD2. Germline CDR1 MNHEY, CDR2 SVGAGI. The CDR3 sequence is 15 residues long. After removal of 2 bases from V and 5 bases from J, the junction contained 5 bases not matched to a gene. CDR3: CASSYVAGRNNEQFF. CDR3 sequence (DNA): TGTGCCAGCAGTTACGTAGCGGGGAGGAACAATGAGCAGTTCTTC.

The chain combines TRBV12-3 or TRBV12-4 with TRBJ2-3; D might be TRBD2 (6 bases). The CDR3 runs 13 residues. Trimming took 6 bases from V and 2 from J, leaving 9 bases between them. CDR3 coding DNA: TGTGCCAGCAGAACTAGCCCCACAGATACGCAGTATTTT. It translates to CASRTSPTDTQYF.

This rearrangement joins TRBV4-1 to TRBJ2-2; no firm D call. V shed 0 bases and J shed 6 bases, with 11 bases lying between them. CDR1 and CDR2 from the germline V gene are MGHRA and YSYEKL. The CDR3 extends over 15 amino acids. CDR3 in DNA: TGCGCCAGCAGCCAAGATCTTGCGGCCCCCGGGGAGCTGTTTTTT. Amino acid sequence: CASSQDLAAPGELFF.